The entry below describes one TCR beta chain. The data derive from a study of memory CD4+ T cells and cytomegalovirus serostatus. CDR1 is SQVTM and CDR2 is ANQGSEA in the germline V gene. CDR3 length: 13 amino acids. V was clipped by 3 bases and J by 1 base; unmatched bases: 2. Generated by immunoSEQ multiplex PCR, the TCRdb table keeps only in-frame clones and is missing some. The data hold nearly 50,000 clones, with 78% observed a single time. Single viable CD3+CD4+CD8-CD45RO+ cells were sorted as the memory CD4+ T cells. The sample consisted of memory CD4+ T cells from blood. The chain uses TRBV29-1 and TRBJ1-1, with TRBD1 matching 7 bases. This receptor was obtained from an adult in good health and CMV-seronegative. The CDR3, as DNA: TGCAGCGTTGAGACAGGGACGAACACTGAAGCTTTCTTT. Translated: CSVETGTNTEAFF.